The clone carrying this T cell receptor beta chain appeared a few times. Its antigen remains unidentified. The data originate from a study of T cells after yellow fever vaccination. Whole-study context: SMART-Seq v4 Ultra Low Input prepared libraries from low-cell fractions. Findings of the study overall: Abundant clonotypes from the bulk population could get into FACS-sorted repertoires as contaminants. The booster saw the reappearance of most primary-vaccination clones (roughly 97% CD4, around 88% CD8).

TCRdb used MiXCR to reprocess the 5' RACE reads, holding one entry per CDR3 protein. Among some 400,000 distinct CDR3 sequences listed, around 19% were seen once. The clonotype was recovered from a man younger than 35 who received the YFV17D yellow fever vaccine. The sample in question was PBMCs, obtained before the yellow fever booster vaccination.

The CDR3 protein is CSARDDLEQGPNTEAFF. DNA for the CDR3: TGCAGTGCTAGAGATGACCTAGAACAGGGACCGAACACTGAAGCTTTCTTT. The chain recombines TRBV20-1 with TRBJ1-1; a weak D match, TRBD1 (6 bases). The V gene lost 0 bases and the J gene lost 1 base, with 18 bases spanning the gap. The CDR3 consists of 17 residues. Germline V CDR1 and CDR2: DFQATT, SNEGSKA (reference sequence).